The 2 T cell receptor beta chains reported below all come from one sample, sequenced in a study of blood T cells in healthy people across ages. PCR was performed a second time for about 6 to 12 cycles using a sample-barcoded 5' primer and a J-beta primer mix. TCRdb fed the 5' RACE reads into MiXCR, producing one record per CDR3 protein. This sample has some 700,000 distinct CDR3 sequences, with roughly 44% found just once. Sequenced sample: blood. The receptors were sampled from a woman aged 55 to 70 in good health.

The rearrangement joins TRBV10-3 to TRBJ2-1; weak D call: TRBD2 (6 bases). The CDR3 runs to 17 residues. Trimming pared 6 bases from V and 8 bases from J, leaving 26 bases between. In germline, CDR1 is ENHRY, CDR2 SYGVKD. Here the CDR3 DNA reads TGTGCCATCAGAGACCCCTTCCCCGGCCCCGGCGGGGATGAGCAGTTCTTC. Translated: CAIRDPFPGPGGDEQFF.

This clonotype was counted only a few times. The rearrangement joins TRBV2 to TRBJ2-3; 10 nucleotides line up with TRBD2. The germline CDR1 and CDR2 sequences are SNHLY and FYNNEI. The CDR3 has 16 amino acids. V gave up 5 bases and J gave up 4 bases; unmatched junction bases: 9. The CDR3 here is CASSLLELAGADTQYF. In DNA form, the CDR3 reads TGTGCCAGCAGTCTCCTTGAGCTAGCGGGAGCAGATACGCAGTATTTT.